This T cell receptor beta chain derives from a study of T cells after posttransplantation cyclophosphamide. The V and J ends lost 5 bases and 1 base, in that order; junction bases with no gene match: 2. Germline loops: CDR1 SGHAT, CDR2 FQNNGV. The CDR3 length is 14 residues. Clones were read by immunoSEQ multiplex PCR, and TCRdb kept only the in-frame ones, dropping some. The repertoire consists of around 39,000 clones, none detected only once. This clone was seen repeatedly, ten times or more. The specimen sequenced was PBMCs. The TCR was taken from a girl aged 5 to 17 in good health, CMV-negative, and a related stem cell transplant donor. The chain employs TRBV11-2 and TRBJ2-3; 8 nucleotides match TRBD1. The CDR3 spells CASSLDRGTDTQYF. Here the CDR3 DNA reads TGTGCCAGCAGCCTGGACAGGGGCACAGATACGCAGTATTTT.